A single sample gave rise to the 6 T cell receptor beta chains below, sequenced in a study of shared clonotypes between healthy human individuals. Data came from immunoSEQ multiplex PCR; TCRdb stores just in-frame clones and leaves some out. This table has more than 400,000 clones, around 73% appearing once. The specimen was PBMCs. The receptor set was obtained from a woman in her thirties or forties in good health. Some clones in this sample may be carry-over from other donors' samples.

The gene calls are TRBV19 and TRBJ2-2; D ambiguous. CDR3 length equals 14 residues. Germline V gene sequence: CDR1 LNHDA, CDR2 SQIVND (reference sequence). The ends were cut back, 6 bases at V and 8 bases at J, with 16 bases in the middle. The CDR3, as DNA: TGTGCCAGTAGAGGTCTAGTCGTGGAAGGGGAGCTGTTTTTT. As protein: CASRGLVVEGELFF.

The chain recombines TRBV4-1 with TRBJ2-3; weak D call: TRBD2 (6 bases). Germline V lookup: CDR1 MGHRA, CDR2 YSYEKL. V was clipped by 1 base and J by 0 bases, with 17 bases between them. CDR3 length: 18 residues. The CDR3 DNA is TGCGCCAGCAGCCAAGTCTACATCCGGGGGTTAAGCACAGATACGCAGTATTTT. Translated, it gives CASSQVYIRGLSTDTQYF.

This chain joins TRBV4-3 and TRBJ2-1; D call uncertain. V lost 0 bases and J lost 0, with 6 bases in between. The CDR3 runs 15 residues. CDR1 and CDR2 from the germline V gene are LGHNA and YSLEER. CDR3 in DNA: TGCGCCAGCAGCCAAGACTATCCCTCCTACAATGAGCAGTTCTTC. Its translation is CASSQDYPSYNEQFF.

The chain is built from TRBV27 and TRBJ1-5; no definite D call. Germline V lookup: CDR1 MNHEY, CDR2 SMNVEV (reference sequence). Trimming removed 10 bases at V and 0 bases at J, with 13 bases between. The CDR3 has 14 residues. The CDR3 nucleotides read TGTGCCATTCCCCCGGACTGTAGCAATCAGCCCCAGCATTTT. Protein: CAIPPDCSNQPQHF.

A note on this clone: The sample has other DNA sequences that encode this CDR3 too. This sequence joins TRBV5-1 and TRBJ2-3, with D unclear. The CDR3 contains 14 residues. V lost 0 bases to trimming and J lost 0 bases, with 5 bases between them. Germline V CDR1 and CDR2: SGHRS, YFSETQ. CDR3 amino acids: CASSLEGSTDTQYF. CDR3 sequence (DNA): TGCGCCAGCAGCTTGGAGGGAAGCACAGATACGCAGTATTTT.

To note about this clone: Other DNA sequences in the same sample also yield this CDR3. The chain combines TRBV19 with TRBJ1-5; D not certain. Germline-derived CDR1 and CDR2 are LNHDA and SQIVND (reference sequence). V lost 1 base and J lost 5, with 3 bases in between. The CDR3 length is 12 residues. This CDR3 reads CASSIGDQPQHF. The CDR3 DNA reads TGTGCCAGTAGTATAGGCGATCAGCCCCAGCATTTT.